These T cell receptor beta chains were read from a single sample in a study of tumour-infiltrating T cells in Burkitt lymphoma. Clones were sequenced by immunoSEQ multiplex PCR, and TCRdb holds only the in-frame ones, with some missing. Altogether several thousand clones are present, about 85% being singletons, with the ten largest covering around 10%. The sample taken for sequencing was tumor tissue. The receptors were sampled from a human donor with Burkitt lymphoma. The CDR3 runs from the conserved cysteine through the conserved F or W. A D gene is named only where the DNA matches it firmly. Clone size is stated in some rows and not others, as once, few, many or a class when expanded.

J | size | V | D | DNA | CDR3
TRBJ1-5 | . | TRBV18 | . | TGTGCCAGCTCACCAGATTCCGGGGGTGGCAATCAGCCCCAGCATTTT | CASSPDSGGGNQPQHF
TRBJ1-4 | . | TRBV19 | . | TGTGCCAGTAGTATTACACAGGGTTTAAGCGAAAAACTGTTTTTT | CASSITQGLSEKLFF
TRBJ2-5 | . | TRBV5-6 | TRBD2 | TGTGCCAGCAACGGAGATCGGGGACTAGTAAGAGAGACCCAGTACTTC | CASNGDRGLVRETQYF
TRBJ2-3 | . | TRBV9 | . | TGTGCCAGCAGCGTAGAGGGAGCGCTGAGCACAGATACGCAGTATTTT | CASSVEGALSTDTQYF
TRBJ2-7 | . | TRBV30 | . | TGTGCCTGGAGTGGGTGGGTGGGGGAGCAGTACTTC | CAWSGWVGEQYF
TRBJ2-2 | . | TRBV6-1 | TRBD1 | TGTGCCAGCAGTGAGCTGGCGGGACAGGGGGATACAGGGTTT | CASSELAGQGDTGF
TRBJ1-1 | . | TRBV7-3 | . | TGTGCCAGCAGCTTACGGCGGAACACTGAAGCTTTCTTT | CASSLRRNTEAFF
TRBJ1-2 | . | TRBV5-6 | . | TGTGCCAGCAGCTCAAGCCCCTATGGCTACACCTTC | CASSSSPYGYTF
TRBJ1-1 | once | TRBV2 | . | TGTGCCACCCGACACGCCGGGGCTTTCTTT | CATRHAGAFF
TRBJ1-5 | once | TRBV6-1 | TRBD1 | TGTGCCAGCACCAGCGGACAGGGTGATCAGCCCCAGCATTTT | CASTSGQGDQPQHF